The rows below give T cell receptor delta chains drawn from one sample of a study of Vδ1+ human thymocytes. TCRdb re-called the multiplex PCR reads via CATT. The repertoire has about 25,000 delta-chain clones, about 7.4% of them found once; the top ten carry around 1%. What was sequenced was Vdelta1+ gamma-delta thymocytes from the thymus. These receptors were obtained from a girl less than two years old who had congenital heart surgery. Both conserved end residues are part of each CDR3. Each record gives: clone size, J gene, V gene, D gene, CDR3 DNA, CDR3 protein. D genes are given only for firm matches. Not all rows give a size; the values are once, few, many and, for expanded clones, a class.

clone_size: medium-sized; j_call: TRDJ1; v_call: TRDV2; d_call: TRDD3; cdr3_nt: TGTGCCTGTGACTACTACTGGGGGATACAGAGGGGGACCGATAAACTCATCTTT; cdr3_aa: CACDYYWGIQRGTDKLIF
clone_size: NA; j_call: TRDJ1; v_call: TRDV1; d_call: TRDD3; cdr3_nt: TGTGCTCTTGGGGAACGTCTGGGGGATACGCCGTACACCGATAAACTCATCTTT; cdr3_aa: CALGERLGDTPYTDKLIF
clone_size: few; j_call: TRDJ1; v_call: TRDV1; d_call: NA; cdr3_nt: TGTGCTCTTGGGGAATTTTACTCTCCCCCGTTTTACTTACTCCCGTACACCGATAAACTCATCTTT; cdr3_aa: CALGEFYSPPFYLLPYTDKLIF
clone_size: NA; j_call: TRDJ1; v_call: TRDV1; d_call: TRDD3; cdr3_nt: TGTGCTCTTGGGGAATGGTTCTCGGGGGATGCAGCAGCCAGCGCCACCGATAAACTCATCTTT; cdr3_aa: CALGEWFSGDAAASATDKLIF
clone_size: few; j_call: TRDJ1; v_call: TRDV1; d_call: TRDD3; cdr3_nt: TGTGCTCTTGGGGAAGAATCTTCCTTCACTGGGGGATACAATTTGAGCACCGATAAACTCATCTTT; cdr3_aa: CALGEESSFTGGYNLSTDKLIF
clone_size: few; j_call: TRDJ1; v_call: TRDV1; d_call: NA; cdr3_nt: TGTGCTCTTGGGGAAACATTCCCCACCGGGGCCCAAAGGGGATACACCGATAAACTCATCTTT; cdr3_aa: CALGETFPTGAQRGYTDKLIF
clone_size: NA; j_call: TRDJ1; v_call: TRDV1; d_call: NA; cdr3_nt: TGTTCTCTTGGGGAACGTAAAGAGACCGATAAACTCATCTTT; cdr3_aa: CSLGERKETDKLIF
clone_size: few; j_call: TRDJ1; v_call: TRDV1; d_call: NA; cdr3_nt: TGTGCTCTTGGGGAGCCCACCCCCGGGGGGCCTAAACTCATCTTT; cdr3_aa: CALGEPTPGGPKLIF
clone_size: few; j_call: TRDJ1; v_call: TRDV1; d_call: TRDD3; cdr3_nt: TGTGCTCTTGGGGAGCCCAGATTCCTTCGCACTGGGGGACGAGGTTCCGCCACCGATAAACTCATCTTT; cdr3_aa: CALGEPRFLRTGGRGSATDKLIF
clone_size: few; j_call: TRDJ1; v_call: TRDV3; d_call: NA; cdr3_nt: TGTGCCCAAAACACCGATAAACTCATCTTT; cdr3_aa: CAQNTDKLIF
clone_size: few; j_call: TRDJ1; v_call: TRDV1; d_call: NA; cdr3_nt: TGTGCTCTTGGGACTCCTAGCGCCACCCACGGCGTACATCGCACCGATAAACTCATCTTT; cdr3_aa: CALGTPSATHGVHRTDKLIF
clone_size: few; j_call: TRDJ1; v_call: TRDV1; d_call: NA; cdr3_nt: TGTGCTCTTGGGGAACCGGCGTTCCTCCTTGCCGCCCGGCCCGGTCGGGGTAAACTCATCTTT; cdr3_aa: CALGEPAFLLAARPGRGKLIF
clone_size: few; j_call: TRDJ1; v_call: TRDV1; d_call: TRDD3; cdr3_nt: TGTGCTCTTGGGGAACTTGGGGAAGGATACGCGGTGTGGGATAAACTCATCTTT; cdr3_aa: CALGELGEGYAVWDKLIF
clone_size: medium-sized; j_call: TRDJ1; v_call: TRDV2; d_call: TRDD3; cdr3_nt: TGTGCCTGTGACCCGTACTGGGGGATACTTGGGTACACCGATAAACTCATCTTT; cdr3_aa: CACDPYWGILGYTDKLIF
clone_size: NA; j_call: TRDJ1; v_call: TRDV1; d_call: TRDD2; cdr3_nt: TGTGCTCTGTCCTTCCTACCTCCCGGGGGAGAGTCTCCTGTCACCGATAAACTCATCTTT; cdr3_aa: CALSFLPPGGESPVTDKLIF
clone_size: NA; j_call: TRDJ1; v_call: TRDV1; d_call: NA; cdr3_nt: TGTGCTCTTGGGGAAGTTTGGGTGGATACCGTCGATAAACTCATCTTT; cdr3_aa: CALGEVWVDTVDKLIF
clone_size: NA; j_call: TRDJ1; v_call: TRDV1; d_call: NA; cdr3_nt: TGTGCTCTTGGGGAACTATACTCTGGGCCCTTGGGGACCGATAAACTCATCTTT; cdr3_aa: CALGELYSGPLGTDKLIF
clone_size: medium-sized; j_call: TRDJ1; v_call: TRDV1; d_call: NA; cdr3_nt: TGTGCTCTTGGACCGTACACCGATAAACTCATCTTT; cdr3_aa: CALGPYTDKLIF
clone_size: few; j_call: TRDJ1; v_call: TRDV1; d_call: NA; cdr3_nt: TGTGCTCTTGGGGAACTTGCCCGTACTGAGCCGTACACCGATAAACTCACCTTT; cdr3_aa: CALGELARTEPYTDKLTF
clone_size: few; j_call: TRDJ1; v_call: TRDV1; d_call: TRDD3; cdr3_nt: TGTGCTCTTGGAGTGGGGGAGGATAAACTCATCTTT; cdr3_aa: CALGVGEDKLIF
clone_size: medium-sized; j_call: TRDJ1; v_call: TRAV29/DV5; d_call: TRDD3; cdr3_nt: TGTGCAGCAATATGGCTGGGGGATAGGTTGCTCATCTTT; cdr3_aa: CAAIWLGDRLLIF
clone_size: NA; j_call: TRDJ1; v_call: TRDV1; d_call: NA; cdr3_nt: TGTGCTCTTGGGGAACTAGAATCGGGGAAACGGTCTGGTGTCGATAAACTCATCTTT; cdr3_aa: CALGELESGKRSGVDKLIF
clone_size: NA; j_call: TRDJ1; v_call: TRDV1; d_call: NA; cdr3_nt: TGTGCTCTTGGGGAACAACCCCATAAACTCATCTTT; cdr3_aa: CALGEQPHKLIF
clone_size: NA; j_call: TRDJ1; v_call: TRDV1; d_call: NA; cdr3_nt: TGTGCTCTTAGGGAGCCCGTCTTCCCACAGGGGATTAAGAAACTCATCTTT; cdr3_aa: CALREPVFPQGIKKLIF
clone_size: few; j_call: TRDJ1; v_call: TRDV1; d_call: NA; cdr3_nt: TGTGCTCTTGGGGAACGAGGCCTACTACCACGCGGGGATAAACTCATCTTT; cdr3_aa: CALGERGLLPRGDKLIF
clone_size: NA; j_call: TRDJ1; v_call: TRDV2; d_call: TRDD3; cdr3_nt: TGTGCCTGTGCGTGTGCCTTCCTGTGTCGTTCGTACTGGGGGATACCGGTGGGCACCGGTAAACTCATCTTT; cdr3_aa: CACACAFLCRSYWGIPVGTGKLIF
clone_size: few; j_call: TRDJ3; v_call: TRDV2; d_call: TRDD3; cdr3_nt: TGTGCCAGTGACTTTTCTGGGGGATGGCACTCCTGGGACACCCGACAGATGTTTTTC; cdr3_aa: CASDFSGGWHSWDTRQMFF
clone_size: few; j_call: TRDJ1; v_call: TRDV1; d_call: TRDD3; cdr3_nt: TGTGCTCTCTCTTGGGGCCACTTCCGGGGGATACTGGGGGCTTACACCGATAAACTCATCTTT; cdr3_aa: CALSWGHFRGILGAYTDKLIF
clone_size: few; j_call: TRDJ1; v_call: TRDV1; d_call: NA; cdr3_nt: TGTGCTCTTGGGGAACCCTCTCCTGAACGGATCCGGGGATTCTACACCGATAAACTCATCTTT; cdr3_aa: CALGEPSPERIRGFYTDKLIF
clone_size: few; j_call: TRDJ1; v_call: TRDV1; d_call: TRDD3; cdr3_nt: TGTGCTCTTGGGGAACTCCCTCCCCCCTACGGGGGGATTATCGGGTACACCGATAAACTCATCTTT; cdr3_aa: CALGELPPPYGGIIGYTDKLIF
clone_size: NA; j_call: TRDJ1; v_call: TRDV1; d_call: TRDD2; cdr3_nt: TGTGCTCTTGGGAACTTCCTTCCTACTCGCGAGTACGCGCTCTACACCGATAAACTCATCTTT; cdr3_aa: CALGNFLPTREYALYTDKLIF
clone_size: few; j_call: TRDJ1; v_call: TRDV1; d_call: NA; cdr3_nt: TGTGCTCTTGGGGAGGCCTCCCTAGGTATCGGGTGCTTCACTTACACCGATAAACTCATCTTT; cdr3_aa: CALGEASLGIGCFTYTDKLIF
clone_size: NA; j_call: TRDJ1; v_call: TRDV1; d_call: TRDD3; cdr3_nt: TGTGCTCTTGGGGAACTTAACCACTGGGGGATAGAAGGGTACACCGATAAACTCATCTTT; cdr3_aa: CALGELNHWGIEGYTDKLIF
clone_size: few; j_call: TRDJ1; v_call: TRDV1; d_call: NA; cdr3_nt: TGTGCTCTTGGGGAATTGCGTCGGTGGGATAAACTCATCTTT; cdr3_aa: CALGELRRWDKLIF
clone_size: few; j_call: TRDJ1; v_call: TRDV1; d_call: TRDD3; cdr3_nt: TGTGCTCTTGGGGGCACTTCCTACTGGGGGATGGGTCGGCCATACACCGATAAACTCATCTTT; cdr3_aa: CALGGTSYWGMGRPYTDKLIF
clone_size: few; j_call: TRDJ1; v_call: TRDV1; d_call: TRDD3; cdr3_nt: TGTGCTCTTGGGGAACCAAACCCACTTCCTACGAGGACTGGGGGATACAATAAACTCATCTTT; cdr3_aa: CALGEPNPLPTRTGGYNKLIF
clone_size: few; j_call: TRDJ1; v_call: TRDV1; d_call: NA; cdr3_nt: TGTGCTCTTGGGGAACAGAACCGATGTCCTAAGTACACCGATAAACTCATCTTT; cdr3_aa: CALGEQNRCPKYTDKLIF
clone_size: NA; j_call: TRDJ1; v_call: TRDV1; d_call: TRDD3; cdr3_nt: TGTGCTCTTGGGGAACTCGTCTGCACTGGGGGATACTCTCCATTCTACACCGATAAACTCATCTTT; cdr3_aa: CALGELVCTGGYSPFYTDKLIF
clone_size: few; j_call: TRDJ1; v_call: TRDV1; d_call: TRDD3; cdr3_nt: TGTGCTCTTGGGGACCCCGAGTGGGGTACTGGGGGATACTGCAAACTCATCTTT; cdr3_aa: CALGDPEWGTGGYCKLIF
clone_size: NA; j_call: TRDJ1; v_call: TRDV1; d_call: TRDD3; cdr3_nt: TGTGCTCTTGGGGACACTTTTCCTAAAGTGAGACTGGGGGATACGCGGGCACTCATCTTT; cdr3_aa: CALGDTFPKVRLGDTRALIF
clone_size: few; j_call: TRDJ1; v_call: TRDV1; d_call: NA; cdr3_nt: TGTGCTCTTGGGGAACTAGTCCTACGTCGGGGATACACCGATAAACTCATCTTT; cdr3_aa: CALGELVLRRGYTDKLIF
clone_size: NA; j_call: TRDJ1; v_call: TRDV1; d_call: NA; cdr3_nt: TGTGCTCTTGGGGAACTATCCCTAGGGGGCTACACCGATAAACTCATCTTT; cdr3_aa: CALGELSLGGYTDKLIF
clone_size: NA; j_call: TRDJ1; v_call: TRDV1; d_call: NA; cdr3_nt: TGTGCTCTTGGGGAACTCTACTATCCTATAAGGGGATGGAACGCCGATAAACTCATCTTT; cdr3_aa: CALGELYYPIRGWNADKLIF
clone_size: few; j_call: TRDJ1; v_call: TRDV1; d_call: TRDD3; cdr3_nt: TGTGCTCTTGGGGAACGTATCGACTGGGGAGCGGAGACCATGATGTACGCCGATAAACTCATCTTT; cdr3_aa: CALGERIDWGAETMMYADKLIF
clone_size: NA; j_call: TRDJ1; v_call: TRDV1; d_call: NA; cdr3_nt: TGTGCTCTTGGGAATGTACTTCCTACCCCGTACTGGGGGACCGATAAACTCATCTTT; cdr3_aa: CALGNVLPTPYWGTDKLIF
clone_size: few; j_call: TRDJ1; v_call: TRDV1; d_call: TRDD3; cdr3_nt: TGTGCTCTTGGGGAACTTTGGCCACTGGGGGATACAATAGGCACCGATAAACTCATCTTT; cdr3_aa: CALGELWPLGDTIGTDKLIF
clone_size: few; j_call: TRDJ1; v_call: TRDV1; d_call: NA; cdr3_nt: TGTGCTCTTGGGGAAGATCTCCTTCCGACCGATAAACTCATCTTT; cdr3_aa: CALGEDLLPTDKLIF
clone_size: few; j_call: TRDJ1; v_call: TRDV1; d_call: NA; cdr3_nt: TGTGCTCTTGGGGACCCTTCTTCCTACACTGGGGGACACACCGATAAACTCATCTTT; cdr3_aa: CALGDPSSYTGGHTDKLIF
clone_size: few; j_call: TRDJ1; v_call: TRDV1; d_call: TRDD2; cdr3_nt: TGTGCTCTTGGGGAACTTCCTTCCTACTTTAGTACTGGAATACGCACCGATAAACTCATCTTT; cdr3_aa: CALGELPSYFSTGIRTDKLIF
clone_size: few; j_call: TRDJ1; v_call: TRDV1; d_call: TRDD3; cdr3_nt: TGTGCTCTTGGGGAACTCCCATTCCTGTTGGGGGACTTAATCACCGATAAACTCATCTTT; cdr3_aa: CALGELPFLLGDLITDKLIF
clone_size: medium-sized; j_call: TRDJ2; v_call: TRDV2; d_call: NA; cdr3_nt: TGTGCCTGTGACACCGTAGATACCTCTTTGACAGCACAACTCTTCTTT; cdr3_aa: CACDTVDTSLTAQLFF
clone_size: few; j_call: TRDJ1; v_call: TRDV1; d_call: TRDD3; cdr3_nt: TGTGCTCTTGGGGAAAGGCGTCTACCCACTGGGGGATACGTGTACACCGATAAACTCATCTTT; cdr3_aa: CALGERRLPTGGYVYTDKLIF
clone_size: few; j_call: TRDJ1; v_call: TRDV1; d_call: NA; cdr3_nt: TGTGCCCTTGGGGAAAAGTCCCAGAAACTCATCTTT; cdr3_aa: CALGEKSQKLIF
clone_size: NA; j_call: TRDJ1; v_call: TRDV1; d_call: NA; cdr3_nt: TGTGCTCTTGGGGAGGCTCCTCCCTCGTGGGCCGATAAACTCATCTTT; cdr3_aa: CALGEAPPSWADKLIF
clone_size: NA; j_call: TRDJ1; v_call: TRDV1; d_call: NA; cdr3_nt: TGTGCTCTTGGATTCGGCCGGGGGACGAGACTACCCGATTACACCGATAAACTCATCTTT; cdr3_aa: CALGFGRGTRLPDYTDKLIF